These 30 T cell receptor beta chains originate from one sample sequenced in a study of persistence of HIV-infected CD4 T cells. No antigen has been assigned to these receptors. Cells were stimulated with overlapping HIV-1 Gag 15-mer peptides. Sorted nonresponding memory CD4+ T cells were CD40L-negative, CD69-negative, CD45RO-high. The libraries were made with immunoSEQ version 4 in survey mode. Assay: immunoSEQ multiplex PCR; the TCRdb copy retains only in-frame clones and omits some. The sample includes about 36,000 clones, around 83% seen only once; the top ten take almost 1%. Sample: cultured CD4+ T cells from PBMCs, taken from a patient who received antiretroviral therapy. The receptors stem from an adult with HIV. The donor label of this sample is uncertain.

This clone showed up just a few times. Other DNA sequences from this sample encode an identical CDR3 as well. This chain's CDR3 is CASSSGRNTEAFF. DNA for the CDR3: TGTGCCAGCAGCTCCGGGAGGAACACTGAAGCTTTCTTT. The chain has TRBV7-3 and TRBJ1-1; D is ambiguous. Germline values: CDR1 SGHTA, CDR2 FQGTGA. CDR3 length: 13 residues. Trimming cost V 4 bases and J 1 base, with 7 bases left between them.

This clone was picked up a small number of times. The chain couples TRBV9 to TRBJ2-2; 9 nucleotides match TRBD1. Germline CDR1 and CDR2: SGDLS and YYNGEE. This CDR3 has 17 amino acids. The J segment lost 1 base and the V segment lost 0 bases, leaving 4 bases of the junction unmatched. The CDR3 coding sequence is TGTGCCAGCAGCGTAGCTCGGGACAGGGTGAACACCGGGGAGCTGTTTTTT. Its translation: CASSVARDRVNTGELFF.

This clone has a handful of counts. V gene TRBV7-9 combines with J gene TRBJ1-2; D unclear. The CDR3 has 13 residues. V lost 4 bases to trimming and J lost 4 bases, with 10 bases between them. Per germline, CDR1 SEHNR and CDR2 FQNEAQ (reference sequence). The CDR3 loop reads CASSSSDGYGYTF. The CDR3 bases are TGTGCCAGCAGCTCCTCGGACGGCTATGGCTACACCTTC.

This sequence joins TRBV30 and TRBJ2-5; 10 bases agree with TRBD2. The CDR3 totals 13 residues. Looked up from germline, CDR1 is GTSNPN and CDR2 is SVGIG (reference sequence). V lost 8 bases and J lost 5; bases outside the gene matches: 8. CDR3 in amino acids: CARKLAGTETQYF. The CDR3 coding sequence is TGTGCCCGTAAACTAGCGGGGACGGAGACCCAGTACTTC.

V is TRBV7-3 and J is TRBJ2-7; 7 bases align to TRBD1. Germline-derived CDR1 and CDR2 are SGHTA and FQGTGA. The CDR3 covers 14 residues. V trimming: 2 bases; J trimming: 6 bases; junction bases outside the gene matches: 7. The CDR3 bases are TGTGCCAGCAGCTTAGGGGACAGTCACCGCGAGCAGTACTTC. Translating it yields CASSLGDSHREQYF.

This CDR3 is CASSYLKGRTYEQYV. CDR3 bases: TGTGCCAGCAGTTACTTAAAGGGCAGGACTTACGAGCAGTACGTC. This chain uses TRBV6-6 with TRBJ2-7; tentative D call: TRBD2 (5 bases). The CDR3 spans 15 residues. Trimming took off 1 base at V and 4 bases at J, with 14 bases between the two ends. CDR1 and CDR2 from the germline V gene are MNHNY and SVGAGI (reference sequence).

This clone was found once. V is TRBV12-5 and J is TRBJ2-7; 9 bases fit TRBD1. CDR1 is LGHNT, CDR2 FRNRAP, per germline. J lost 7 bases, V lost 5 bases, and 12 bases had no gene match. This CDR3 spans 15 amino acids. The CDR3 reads CASGPRDRDFQEQYF. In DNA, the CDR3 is TGTGCTAGTGGTCCCCGGGACAGGGATTTTCAGGAGCAGTACTTC.

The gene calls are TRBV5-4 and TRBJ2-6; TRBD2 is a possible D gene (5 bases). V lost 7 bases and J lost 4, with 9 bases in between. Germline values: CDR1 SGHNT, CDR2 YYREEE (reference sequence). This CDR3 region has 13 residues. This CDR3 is CASVREGANVLTF. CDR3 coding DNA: TGTGCCAGCGTCCGGGAAGGGGCCAACGTCCTGACTTTC.

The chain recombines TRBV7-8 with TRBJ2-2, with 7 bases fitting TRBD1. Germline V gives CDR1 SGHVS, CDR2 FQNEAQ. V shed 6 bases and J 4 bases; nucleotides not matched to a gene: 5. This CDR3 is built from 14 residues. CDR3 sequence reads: CASSNRGRTGELFF. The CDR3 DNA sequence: TGTGCCAGCAGTAACAGGGGTCGCACCGGGGAGCTGTTTTTT.

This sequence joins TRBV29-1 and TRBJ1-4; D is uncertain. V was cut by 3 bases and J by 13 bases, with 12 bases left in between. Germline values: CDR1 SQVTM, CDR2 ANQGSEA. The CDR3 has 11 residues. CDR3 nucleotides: TGCAGCGTTGATTCATCCCCGGGACTGTTTTTT. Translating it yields CSVDSSPGLFF.

CDR3 region: CASSLGGLEALHF. Written as DNA, the CDR3 is TGCGCCAGCAGCTTGGGGGGCCTGGAGGCCCTCCACTTT. The chain recombines TRBV5-1 with TRBJ1-6, with D possibly TRBD1 on 5 matching bases. The CDR3 spans 13 residues. The V gene's germline CDR1 is SGHRS and CDR2 YFSETQ. V shed 0 bases and J shed 14 bases, with 12 bases lying between them. Supplemented by reference TRBV5-1 and TRBJ1-6, the full variable domain reads KAGVTQTPRYLIKTRGQQVTLSCSPISGHRSVSWYQQTPGQGLQFLFEYFSETQRNKGNFPGRFSGRQFSNSRSEMNVSTLELGDSALYLCASSLGGLEALHFGNGTRLTVT.

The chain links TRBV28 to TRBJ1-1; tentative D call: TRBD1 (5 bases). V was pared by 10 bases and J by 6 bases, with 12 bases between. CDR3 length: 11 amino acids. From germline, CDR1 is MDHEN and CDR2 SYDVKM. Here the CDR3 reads CATSRGAEAFF. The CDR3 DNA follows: TGTGCCACCAGCCGGGGGGCTGAAGCTTTCTTT.

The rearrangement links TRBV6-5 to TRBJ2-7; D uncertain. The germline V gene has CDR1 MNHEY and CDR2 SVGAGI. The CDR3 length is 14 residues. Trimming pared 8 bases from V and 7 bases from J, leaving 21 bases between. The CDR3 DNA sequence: TGTGCCAGCTGCCCCCGTTGGTGCCAGGAGGAGCAGTACTTC. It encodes CASCPRWCQEEQYF.

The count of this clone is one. The CDR3 DNA follows: TGTGCCAGCAGACCTGGGACTAGCGGGGAGCAGTACTTC. This sequence encodes CASRPGTSGEQYF. The J gene is TRBJ2-7, the V gene TRBV2, with 12 positions matching TRBD2. CDR3 length: 13 residues. Trimming removed 6 bases from V and 7 bases from J; junction bases left unmatched: 4. In germline, CDR1 is SNHLY, CDR2 FYNNEI.

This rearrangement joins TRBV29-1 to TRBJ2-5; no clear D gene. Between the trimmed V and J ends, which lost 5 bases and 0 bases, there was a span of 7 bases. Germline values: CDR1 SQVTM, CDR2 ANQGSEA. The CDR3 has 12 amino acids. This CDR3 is CSVRTDQETQYF. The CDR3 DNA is TGCAGCGTTCGGACGGACCAAGAGACCCAGTACTTC. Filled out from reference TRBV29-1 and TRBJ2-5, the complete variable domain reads SAVISQKPSRDICQRGTSLTIQCQVDSQVTMMFWYRQQPGQSLTLIATANQGSEATYESGFVIDKFPISRPNLTFSTLTVSNMSPEDSSIYLCSVRTDQETQYFGPGTRLLVL.

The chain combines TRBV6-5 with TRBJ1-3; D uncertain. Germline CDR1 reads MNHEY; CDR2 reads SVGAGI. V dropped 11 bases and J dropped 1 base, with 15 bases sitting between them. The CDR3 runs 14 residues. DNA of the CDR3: TGTGCCGCTTCGGGGATCTATTCTGGAAACACCATATATTTT. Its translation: CAASGIYSGNTIYF.

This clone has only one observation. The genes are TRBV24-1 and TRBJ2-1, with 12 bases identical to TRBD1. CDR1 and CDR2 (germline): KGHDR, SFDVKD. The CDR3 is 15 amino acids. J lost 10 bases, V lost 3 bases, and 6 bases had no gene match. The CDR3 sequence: CATSDGGTGGREQFF. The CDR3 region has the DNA TGTGCCACCAGTGATGGCGGGACAGGGGGCAGGGAGCAGTTCTTC.

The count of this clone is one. The CDR3 reads CAWSHPGTPYNSPLHF. The DNA for the CDR3 is TGTGCCTGGAGCCATCCTGGGACACCATATAATTCACCCCTCCACTTT. This sequence joins TRBV30 and TRBJ1-6; possibly TRBD1 for D (6 bases). This CDR3 has 16 amino acids. Germline assignment: CDR1 GTSNPN and CDR2 SVGIG (reference sequence). The ends were cut back, 3 bases at V and 4 bases at J, with 16 bases in the middle. The full variable domain, rest sourced from reference TRBV30 and TRBJ1-6, is SQTIHQWPATLVQPVGSPLSLECTVEGTSNPNLYWYRQAAGRGLQLLFYSVGIGQISSEVPQNLSASRPQDRQFILSSKKLLLSDSGFYLCAWSHPGTPYNSPLHFGNGTRLTVT.

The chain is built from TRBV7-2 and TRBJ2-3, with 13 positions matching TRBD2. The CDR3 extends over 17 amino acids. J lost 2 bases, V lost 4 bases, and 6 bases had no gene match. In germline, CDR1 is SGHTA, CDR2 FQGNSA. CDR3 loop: CASSYRLAGGSTDTQYF. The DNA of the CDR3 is TGTGCCAGCAGCTACCGACTAGCGGGGGGATCCACAGATACGCAGTATTTT.

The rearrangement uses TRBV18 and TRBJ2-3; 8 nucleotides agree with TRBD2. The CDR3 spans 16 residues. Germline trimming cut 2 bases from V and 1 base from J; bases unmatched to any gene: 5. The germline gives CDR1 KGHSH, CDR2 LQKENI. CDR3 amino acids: CASSPVRRGGTDTQYF. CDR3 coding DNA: TGTGCCAGCTCACCAGTCCGGCGGGGGGGCACAGATACGCAGTATTTT. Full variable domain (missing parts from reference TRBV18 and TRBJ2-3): NAGVMQNPRHLVRRRGQEARLRCSPMKGHSHVYWYRQLPEEGLKFMVYLQKENIIDESGMPKERFSAEFPKEGPSILRIQQVVRGDSAAYFCASSPVRRGGTDTQYFGPGTRLTVL.

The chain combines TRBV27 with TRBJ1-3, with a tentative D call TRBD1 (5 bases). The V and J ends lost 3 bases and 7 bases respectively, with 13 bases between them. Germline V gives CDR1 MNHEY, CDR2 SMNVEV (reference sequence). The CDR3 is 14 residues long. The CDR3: CASSFGAEGNTIYF. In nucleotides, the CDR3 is TGTGCCAGCAGTTTTGGGGCTGAAGGGAACACCATATATTTT.

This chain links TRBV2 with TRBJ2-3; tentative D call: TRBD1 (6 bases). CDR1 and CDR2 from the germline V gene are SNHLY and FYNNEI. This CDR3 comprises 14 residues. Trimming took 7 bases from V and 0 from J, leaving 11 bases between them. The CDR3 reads CASKGETSTDTQYF. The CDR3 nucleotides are TGTGCCAGCAAGGGGGAGACTAGCACAGATACGCAGTATTTT.

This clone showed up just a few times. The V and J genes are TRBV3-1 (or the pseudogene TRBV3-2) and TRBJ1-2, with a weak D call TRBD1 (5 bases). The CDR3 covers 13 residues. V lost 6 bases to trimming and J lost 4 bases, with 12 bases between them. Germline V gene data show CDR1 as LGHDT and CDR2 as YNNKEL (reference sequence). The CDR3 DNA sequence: TGTGCCAGCAGTCCTCAGGGAGCCTATGGCTACACCTTC. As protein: CASSPQGAYGYTF.

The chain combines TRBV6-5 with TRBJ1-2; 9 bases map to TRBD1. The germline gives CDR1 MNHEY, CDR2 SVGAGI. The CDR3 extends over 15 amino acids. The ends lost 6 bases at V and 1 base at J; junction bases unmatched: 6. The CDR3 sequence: CASRKDRGSNYGYTF. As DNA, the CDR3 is TGTGCCAGCAGAAAAGACAGGGGGAGTAACTATGGCTACACCTTC.

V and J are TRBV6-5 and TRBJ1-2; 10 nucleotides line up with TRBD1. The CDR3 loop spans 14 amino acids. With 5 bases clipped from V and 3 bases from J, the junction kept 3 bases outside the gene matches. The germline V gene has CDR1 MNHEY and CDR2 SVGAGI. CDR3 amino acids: CASSPGQGYYGYTF. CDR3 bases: TGTGCCAGCAGTCCGGGACAGGGGTACTATGGCTACACCTTC.

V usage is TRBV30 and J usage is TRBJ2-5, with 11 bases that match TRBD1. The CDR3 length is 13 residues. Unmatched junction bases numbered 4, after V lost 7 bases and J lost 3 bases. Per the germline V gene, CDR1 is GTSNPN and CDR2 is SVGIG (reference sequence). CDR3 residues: CASGTGGEETQYF. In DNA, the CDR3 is TGTGCCTCCGGGACAGGGGGAGAAGAGACCCAGTACTTC.

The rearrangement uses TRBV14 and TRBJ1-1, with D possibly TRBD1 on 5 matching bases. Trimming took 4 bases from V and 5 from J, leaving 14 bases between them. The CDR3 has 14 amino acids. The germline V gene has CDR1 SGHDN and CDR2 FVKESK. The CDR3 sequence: CASSPRASGTEAFF. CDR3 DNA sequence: TGTGCCAGCAGCCCCAGGGCGTCGGGGACTGAAGCTTTCTTT.

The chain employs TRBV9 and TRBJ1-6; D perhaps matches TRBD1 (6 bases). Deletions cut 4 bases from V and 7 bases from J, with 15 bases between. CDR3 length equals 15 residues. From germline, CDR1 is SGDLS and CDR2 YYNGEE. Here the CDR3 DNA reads TGTGCCAGCAGCCAAAAAGGGGGAGGGAATTCACCCCTCCACTTT. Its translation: CASSQKGGGNSPLHF. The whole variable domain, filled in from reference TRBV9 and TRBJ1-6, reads DSGVTQTPKHLITATGQRVTLRCSPRSGDLSVYWYQQSLDQGLQFLIQYYNGEERAKGNILERFSAQQFPDLHSELNLSSLELGDSALYFCASSQKGGGNSPLHFGNGTRLTVT.

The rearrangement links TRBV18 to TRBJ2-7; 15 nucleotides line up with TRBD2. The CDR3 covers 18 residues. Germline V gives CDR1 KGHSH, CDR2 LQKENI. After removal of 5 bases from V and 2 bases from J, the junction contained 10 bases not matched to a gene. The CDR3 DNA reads TGTGCCAGCTCAGGTCCGGGACTAGCGGGGGGCGTCGCCTACGAGCAGTACTTC. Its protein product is CASSGPGLAGGVAYEQYF. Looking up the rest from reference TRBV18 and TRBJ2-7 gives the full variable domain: NAGVMQNPRHLVRRRGQEARLRCSPMKGHSHVYWYRQLPEEGLKFMVYLQKENIIDESGMPKERFSAEFPKEGPSILRIQQVVRGDSAAYFCASSGPGLAGGVAYEQYFGPGTRLTVT.

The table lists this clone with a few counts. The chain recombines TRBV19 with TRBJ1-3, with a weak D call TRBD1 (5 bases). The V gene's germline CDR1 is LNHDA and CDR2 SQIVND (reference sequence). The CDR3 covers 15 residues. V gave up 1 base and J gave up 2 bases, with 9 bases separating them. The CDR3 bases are TGTGCCAGTAGTATAGCGCAGGGCGCTGGAAACACCATATATTTT. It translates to CASSIAQGAGNTIYF.